The rows below give T cell receptor beta chains drawn from one sample of a study of cytomegalovirus exposure and HLA in healthy donors. TCRdb's copy holds only in-frame clones and misses some; the assay was immunoSEQ multiplex PCR. The table records some 120,000 clones, roughly 90% of them present only once. The sample consisted of PBMCs. The receptors come from a woman under 30 in good health and CMV-seronegative. Both conserved end residues are part of each CDR3. The D gene is left open where the match is weak. The listing skips clone size in some rows; elsewhere it reads once, few, many or a size class.

TRBJ1-2,TRBV27,TRBD1,.,TGTGCCAGCAGTCGGGCCGGGACAGGAGAACACTATGGCTACACCTTC,CASSRAGTGEHYGYTF
TRBJ2-1,TRBV11-3,.,.,TGTGCCAGCAGTATCATAGTAATCGATGAGCAGTTCTTC,CASSIIVIDEQFF
TRBJ2-5,TRBV27,.,.,TGTGCCAGCAGTATAACAGGGTACCAAGAGACCCAGTACTTC,CASSITGYQETQYF
TRBJ2-1,TRBV5-4,TRBD2,.,TGTGCCAGCAGCTTGTATCCTAGCGGGCTACCCTACAATGAGCAGTTCTTC,CASSLYPSGLPYNEQFF
TRBJ1-1,TRBV18,TRBD1,once,TGTGCCAGCTCACCCGCTCGGGACAGGAGTGAAGCTTTCTTT,CASSPARDRSEAFF
TRBJ1-4,TRBV14,TRBD1,.,TGTGCCAGCAGGACGGACAGGGCCCATAATGAAAAACTGTTTTTT,CASRTDRAHNEKLFF
TRBJ1-1,TRBV29-1,TRBD1,.,TGCAGCTTCTCAGGACAGGTGAACACTGAAGCTTTCTTT,CSFSGQVNTEAFF
TRBJ1-2,TRBV30,.,once,TGTGCCTGGACCCCGGCCTTAGTCAGTGGAGGTTTTTCCTATGGCTACACCTTC,CAWTPALVSGGFSYGYTF
TRBJ2-1,TRBV6-5,.,once,TGTGCCAGCAGTTACGAGGGCAGCTCCTACAATGAGCAGTTCTTC,CASSYEGSSYNEQFF
TRBJ2-7,TRBV7-6,TRBD2,once,TGTGCCAGCAGCTTGACTAGCGGGGCCTACGAGCAGTACTTC,CASSLTSGAYEQYF
TRBJ2-2,TRBV5-6,TRBD2,.,TGTGCCAGCAGCTTGACTAGCGGGGCCGGGGAGCTGTTTTTT,CASSLTSGAGELFF
TRBJ2-5,TRBV2,TRBD1,.,TGTGCCAGCAATCTAAACAGGGGGCTGGGGGAGACCCAGTACTTC,CASNLNRGLGETQYF
TRBJ2-5,TRBV7-2,TRBD1,.,TGTGCCAGCAGCTTAGTGGACAGGGCTCTCGGGACCCAGTACTTC,CASSLVDRALGTQYF
TRBJ1-1,TRBV10-1,.,once,TGCGCCAGCAAGGCGAAGGTGGGGGCCCTGAACACTGAAGCTTTCTTT,CASKAKVGALNTEAFF
TRBJ1-5,TRBV19,.,.,TGTGCCAGTAGTATAGTGAGCGTTAGGAAATATAGCAATCAGCCCCAGCATTTT,CASSIVSVRKYSNQPQHF
TRBJ2-1,TRBV18,TRBD2,.,TGTGCCAGCTCACCACCGGGGCTATCTAGCGGGGCTCTAAATGAGCAGTTCTTC,CASSPPGLSSGALNEQFF
TRBJ2-1,TRBV12-5,TRBD1,.,TGTGCTAGTGGTCCGCCCCACCTGACAGGGTCGAGAAATGAGCAGTTCTTC,CASGPPHLTGSRNEQFF
TRBJ2-1,TRBV28,TRBD2,.,TGTGCCAGCGGAAGCGGGAGTATCCAGTTCTTC,CASGSGSIQFF
TRBJ2-7,TRBV21-1,.,.,TGTGCCAGCAGCAAACGACAGGGCGGCTACGAGCAGTACTTC,CASSKRQGGYEQYF
TRBJ2-3,TRBV9,.,.,TGTGCCAGCAGCTCGTTAACAGGCTCTAAGCAGTATTTT,CASSSLTGSKQYF
TRBJ1-4,TRBV9,.,.,TGTGCCAGCAGCGTAGGGACAGTTAATGAAAAACTGTTTTTT,CASSVGTVNEKLFF
TRBJ2-1,TRBV5-1,TRBD2,.,TGCGCCAGCAGCTTCTCTAGCGGGAGCTTTGTCAATGAGCAGTTCTTC,CASSFSSGSFVNEQFF
TRBJ1-6,TRBV6-6,TRBD1,.,TGTGCCAGCAGTTACTCCGGGACAGAGACTTCACCCCTCCACTTT,CASSYSGTETSPLHF
TRBJ2-7,TRBV25-1,.,.,TGTGCCAGCAGTGAATCAGGGCACGAGCAGTACTTC,CASSESGHEQYF
TRBJ2-1,TRBV6-5,TRBD2,.,TGTGCCAGCAGTTCGTGGCGGGAGAACTACAATGAGCAGTTCTTC,CASSSWRENYNEQFF
TRBJ2-1,TRBV6-5,TRBD1,.,TGTGCCAGCAGTAGAACCGGGACAGGGGAGAATGAGCAGTTCTTC,CASSRTGTGENEQFF
TRBJ2-3,TRBV28,TRBD2,.,TGTGCCACTGGACTAGCGGGGGGGCCCTACACAGATACGCAGTATTTT,CATGLAGGPYTDTQYF
TRBJ1-1,TRBV9,.,.,TGTGCCAGCAGCGTAGGGGTAAGCAGGGGCCTTATGGGCACTGAAGCTTTCTTT,CASSVGVSRGLMGTEAFF
TRBJ1-1,TRBV29-1,.,.,TGCAGCGTTGCCCCGGGAACTGAAGCTTTCTTT,CSVAPGTEAFF
TRBJ2-7,TRBV7-3,TRBD1,few,TGTGCCAGCAGCTCTCACCGGGACAGCGAGCAGTACTTC,CASSSHRDSEQYF
TRBJ2-1,TRBV6-6,TRBD1,many,TGTGCCAGCAGGTCCGGGACAGGGGGAAATGAGCAGTTCTTC,CASRSGTGGNEQFF
TRBJ2-7,TRBV6-5,.,.,TGTGCCAGCAGGACTGCTGGGCAGGGATACGAGCAGTACTTC,CASRTAGQGYEQYF
TRBJ2-7,TRBV27,TRBD1,.,TGTGCCAGCAGCCAAGACAGGGGATACGAGCAGTACTTC,CASSQDRGYEQYF
TRBJ2-1,TRBV5-1,TRBD1,.,TGCGCCAGCAGCGGCGGACAGGGGAACAATGAGCAGTTCTTC,CASSGGQGNNEQFF
TRBJ1-5,TRBV27,.,.,TGTGCCAGCAGGCGAGGGAGTCAGCCCCAGCATTTT,CASRRGSQPQHF
TRBJ2-1,TRBV5-1,TRBD2,few,TGCGCCAGCAGCCCCAGCGGCCTGCGGGAGTTCCCCTTCTTC,CASSPSGLREFPFF
TRBJ2-7,TRBV11-3,TRBD2,.,TGTGCCAGCAGCCCTGGGACAGCTAGCGGGAGGAGCGAGCAGTACTTC,CASSPGTASGRSEQYF
TRBJ1-5,TRBV13,.,.,TGTGCCAGCAGCGCGGGACGGTACAATCAGCCCCAGCATTTT,CASSAGRYNQPQHF
TRBJ2-1,TRBV10-1,.,.,TGCGCCAGCAGTGGACAGTTCAATGAGCAGTTCTTC,CASSGQFNEQFF
TRBJ1-5,TRBV14,TRBD1,once,TGTGCCAGCAGCCAAGGGCAGGGGGCAGGGCAGCCCCAGCATTTT,CASSQGQGAGQPQHF
TRBJ2-5,TRBV4-2,TRBD2,.,TGTGCCAGCAGCCAAGAACTAGCGGGAGGGCCTTCAGAGACCCAGTACTTC,CASSQELAGGPSETQYF
TRBJ1-3,TRBV18,TRBD1,.,TGTGCCAGCTCTTCTCGGACAGGGAGCTCTGGAAACACCATATATTTT,CASSSRTGSSGNTIYF
TRBJ2-1,TRBV7-8,.,.,TGTGCCAGCAGCTTATTTACGGGGATTACCTACAATGAGCAGTTCTTC,CASSLFTGITYNEQFF
TRBJ2-5,TRBV5-6,.,.,TGTGCCAGCAGCTTGGCCGGGGGTAGAGAGACCCAGTACTTC,CASSLAGGRETQYF
TRBJ1-3,TRBV7-7,.,.,TGTGCCAGCAGCTTAGGCCCGGGGGGCACCATATATTTT,CASSLGPGGTIYF
TRBJ1-4,TRBV9,.,.,TGTGCCAGCAGCGTAGGGCCGGGTAGTGATGAAAAACTGTTTTTT,CASSVGPGSDEKLFF
TRBJ2-1,TRBV11-3,.,.,TGTGCCAGCAGCTTAGTTGGAGGGGAAGAGCAGTTCTTC,CASSLVGGEEQFF
TRBJ2-1,TRBV13,.,.,TGTGCCAGCAGCTTAGGCGGGGGTTACAATGAGCAGTTCTTC,CASSLGGGYNEQFF
TRBJ2-3,TRBV7-3,TRBD1,.,TGTGCCAGCAGCCCCCGGGGACAGCCCGGGACGCGGACGGATACGCAGTATTTT,CASSPRGQPGTRTDTQYF